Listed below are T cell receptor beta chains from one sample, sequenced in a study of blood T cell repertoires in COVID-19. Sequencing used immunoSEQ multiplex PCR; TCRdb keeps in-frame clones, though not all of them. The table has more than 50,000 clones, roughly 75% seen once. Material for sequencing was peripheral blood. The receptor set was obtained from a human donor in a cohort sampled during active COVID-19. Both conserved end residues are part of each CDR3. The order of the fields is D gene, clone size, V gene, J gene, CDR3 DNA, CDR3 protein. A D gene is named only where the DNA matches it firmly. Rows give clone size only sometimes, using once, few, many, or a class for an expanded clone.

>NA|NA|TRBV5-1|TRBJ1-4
TGCGCCAGCAGCTTGGATCCGGGTTTAGGAGAAAAACTGTTTTTT
CASSLDPGLGEKLFF
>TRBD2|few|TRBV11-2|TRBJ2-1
TGTGCCAGCAGCATTAGCGGGACCTACAATGAGCAGTTCTTC
CASSISGTYNEQFF
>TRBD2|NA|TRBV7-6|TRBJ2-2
TGTGCCAGCAGCTTAATACTAGCGGGAGTTACCGGGGAGCTGTTTTTT
CASSLILAGVTGELFF
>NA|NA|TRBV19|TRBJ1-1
TGTGCCAGTAGTATCCAGGGGATTCTGAACACTGAAGCTTTCTTT
CASSIQGILNTEAFF
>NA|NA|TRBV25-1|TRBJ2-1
TGTGCCAGCACCGAGGGGAGGTCTAATGAGCAGTTCTTC
CASTEGRSNEQFF
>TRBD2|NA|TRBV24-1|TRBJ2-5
TGTGCCACCAGTGACCATGGACTAGCGGGAGATCGAGAGACCCAGTACTTC
CATSDHGLAGDRETQYF
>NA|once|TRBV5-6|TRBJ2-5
TGTGCCAGCAGCCTCAGGACAGCGGGGCCAGAGACCCAGTACTTC
CASSLRTAGPETQYF
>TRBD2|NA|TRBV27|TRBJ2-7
TGTGCCAGCAGTCCTACCGGGACTAGCGGGAGTTACGAGCAGTACTTC
CASSPTGTSGSYEQYF
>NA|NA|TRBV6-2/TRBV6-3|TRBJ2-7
TGTGCCAGCAGTTACGATGGGCCGGGAAGGTACTTC
CASSYDGPGRYF
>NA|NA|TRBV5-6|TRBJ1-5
TGTGCCAGCAGCCCGGCCGGGGTAGGTCAGCCCCAGCATTTT
CASSPAGVGQPQHF
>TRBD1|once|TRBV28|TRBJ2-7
TGTGCCAGCAGTTTGGTCGACAGGGCCTCCTACGAGCAGTACTTC
CASSLVDRASYEQYF
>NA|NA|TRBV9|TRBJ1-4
TGTGCCAGCAGCACTCACCAGGGGTCTAATGAAAAACTGTTTTTT
CASSTHQGSNEKLFF